This TCR beta chain was captured by sequencing in a study of T cell responses to AZD1222 COVID-19 vaccine. With respect to this clone: Its target is unknown.

Clones were sequenced by immunoSEQ multiplex PCR, and TCRdb holds only the in-frame ones, with some missing. The table lists under 170,000 clones, 75% to 95% of them singletons. CDR1 is SGHNT, CDR2 YYREEE, per germline (reference sequence). This CDR3 region has 13 residues. Trimming took 4 bases from V and 8 from J, leaving 15 bases between them. Study observations and caveats: There were vaccine-associated CD4 TCRs across spike, dominant at 160-218 and 743-854. Compared with day 0, the breadth and depth of the Spike-specific TCR repertoire rose significantly after two doses of AZD1222. Of the AZD1222 recipients, only 5 to 7 were seropositive at baseline.

The sequencing used peripheral blood, collected 28 days after the second AZD1222 dose. The chain combines TRBV5-4 with TRBJ1-1; weak D call: TRBD1 (5 bases). The clonotype comes from an adult who received the AZD1222 COVID-19 vaccine. CDR3 amino acids: CASSGRQFSEAFF. The CDR3 bases are TGTGCCAGCAGCGGTCGACAGTTCTCGGAAGCTTTCTTT. The full variable domain, in which reference TRBV5-4 and TRBJ1-1 provide the parts outside the CDR3, is ETGVTQSPTHLIKTRGQQVTLRCSSQSGHNTVSWYQQALGQGPQFIFQYYREEENGRGNFPPRFSGLQFPNYSSELNVNALELDDSALYLCASSGRQFSEAFFGQGTRLTVV.